The sequence of this TCR beta chain was determined in a study of OX40 agonist ivuxolimab in advanced cancers. Study information: Of the patients, three showed partial responses, one with hepatocellular carcinoma and two with cutaneous melanoma.

Profiled with immunoSEQ multiplex PCR; TCRdb holds only in-frame clones, not every one. Among tens of thousands of clones, approximately 90% were seen once, and the ten largest hold 0.65% to 0.8%. This clone was observed a single time. V dropped 3 bases and J dropped 8 bases, with 22 bases sitting between them. This CDR3 has 17 residues. CDR1 LNHDA and CDR2 SQIVND come from the germline V gene (reference sequence). The rearrangement links TRBV19 to TRBJ1-4, with D perhaps TRBD1 (5 bases). The TCR comes from an adult with an advanced solid tumor such as melanoma, head and neck, liver or kidney cancer. Here the sequenced sample was CD4+ or CD8+ T cells sorted from blood, taken in a trial of the OX40 agonist ivuxolimab. In DNA, the CDR3 is TGTGCCAGTAGTATCCGTCGCGGGACTCTCACGGGGGAAAAACTGTTTTTT. Translated: CASSIRRGTLTGEKLFF. Variable domain in full (rest from reference TRBV19 and TRBJ1-4): DGGITQSPKYLFRKEGQNVTLSCEQNLNHDAMYWYRQDPGQGLRLIYYSQIVNDFQKGDIAEGYSVSREKKESFPLTVTSAQKNPTAFYLCASSIRRGTLTGEKLFFGSGTQLSVL.